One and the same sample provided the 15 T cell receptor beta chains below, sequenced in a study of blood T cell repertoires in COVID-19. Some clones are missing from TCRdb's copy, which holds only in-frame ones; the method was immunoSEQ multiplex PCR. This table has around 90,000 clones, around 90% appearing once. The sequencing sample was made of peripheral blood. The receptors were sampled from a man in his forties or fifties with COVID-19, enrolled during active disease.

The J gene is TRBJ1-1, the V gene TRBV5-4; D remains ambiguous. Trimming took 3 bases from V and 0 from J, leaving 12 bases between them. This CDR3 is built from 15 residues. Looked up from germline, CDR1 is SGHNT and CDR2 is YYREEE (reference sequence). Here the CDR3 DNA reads TGTGCCAGCAGCTCAGGTCAGAATATGAACACTGAAGCTTTCTTT. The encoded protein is CASSSGQNMNTEAFF.

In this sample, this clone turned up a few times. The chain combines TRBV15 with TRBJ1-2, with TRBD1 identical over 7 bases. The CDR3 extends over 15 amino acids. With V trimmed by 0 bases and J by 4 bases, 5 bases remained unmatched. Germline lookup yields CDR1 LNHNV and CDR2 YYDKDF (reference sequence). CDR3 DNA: TGTGCCACCAGCAGAGAAGTGACAGGGATCTATGGCTACACCTTC. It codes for CATSREVTGIYGYTF.

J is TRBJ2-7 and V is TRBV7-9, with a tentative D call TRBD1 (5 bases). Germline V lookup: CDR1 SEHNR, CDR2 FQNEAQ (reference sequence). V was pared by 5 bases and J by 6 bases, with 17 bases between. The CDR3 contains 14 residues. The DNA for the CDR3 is TGTGCCAGCAGCCTCGCCAGGGTCCAGGTCGAGCAGTACTTC. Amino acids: CASSLARVQVEQYF.

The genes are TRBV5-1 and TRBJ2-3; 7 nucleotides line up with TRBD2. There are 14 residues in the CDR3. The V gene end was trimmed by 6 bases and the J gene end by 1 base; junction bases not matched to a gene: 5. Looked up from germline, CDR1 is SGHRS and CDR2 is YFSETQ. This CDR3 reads CASNLSGGTDTQYF. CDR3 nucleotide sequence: TGCGCCAGCAATCTAAGCGGGGGCACAGATACGCAGTATTTT.

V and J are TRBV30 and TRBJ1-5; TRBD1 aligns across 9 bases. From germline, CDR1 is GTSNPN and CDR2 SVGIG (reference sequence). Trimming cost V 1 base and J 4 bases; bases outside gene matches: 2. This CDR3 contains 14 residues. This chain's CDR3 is CAWSAGQGNQPQHF. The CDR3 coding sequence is TGTGCCTGGAGTGCGGGACAGGGTAATCAGCCCCAGCATTTT.

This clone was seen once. The CDR3 loop reads CASSLAWDRGDQPQHF. The CDR3 bases are TGTGCCAGCAGCTTAGCGTGGGACAGGGGGGATCAGCCCCAGCATTTT. The chain recombines TRBV7-9 with TRBJ1-5; 11 positions match TRBD1. V lost 0 bases to trimming and J lost 5 bases; unmatched junction nucleotides: 3. CDR1 and CDR2 from the germline V gene are SEHNR and FQNEAQ (reference sequence). The CDR3 runs 16 residues.

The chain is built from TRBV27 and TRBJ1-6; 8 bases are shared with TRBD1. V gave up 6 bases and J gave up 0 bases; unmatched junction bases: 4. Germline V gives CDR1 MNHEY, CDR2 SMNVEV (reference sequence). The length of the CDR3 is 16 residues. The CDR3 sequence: CASSRQGSSYNSPLHF. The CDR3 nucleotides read TGTGCCAGCAGCAGACAGGGGAGCTCCTATAATTCACCCCTCCACTTT.

The CDR3 DNA reads as TGCGCCAGCAGTGAGTCGACTAGCGGGGGGTACGAGCAGTACTTC. Encoded protein: CASSESTSGGYEQYF. V gene TRBV10-1 combines with J gene TRBJ2-7, with 13 positions matching TRBD2. The CDR3 totals 15 residues. CDR1 and CDR2 (germline): WNHNN, SYGVQD (reference sequence). V lost 0 bases to trimming and J lost 4 bases; unmatched junction nucleotides: 0.

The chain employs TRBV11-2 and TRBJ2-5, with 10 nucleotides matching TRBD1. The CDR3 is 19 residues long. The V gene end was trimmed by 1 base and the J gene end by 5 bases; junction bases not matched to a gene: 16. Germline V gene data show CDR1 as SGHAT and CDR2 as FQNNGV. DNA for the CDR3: TGTGCCAGCAGCTTAGCAACCCGGGACAGGGGAGGTCCATACGAGACCCAGTACTTC. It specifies CASSLATRDRGGPYETQYF.

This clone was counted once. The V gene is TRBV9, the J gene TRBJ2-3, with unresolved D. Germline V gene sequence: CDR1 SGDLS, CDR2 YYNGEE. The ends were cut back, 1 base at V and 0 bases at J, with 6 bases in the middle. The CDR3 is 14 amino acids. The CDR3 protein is CASSVSPSTDTQYF. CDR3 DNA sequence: TGTGCCAGCAGCGTAAGCCCTAGCACAGATACGCAGTATTTT.

CDR3 bases: TGTGCCAGCAGCTTAGCGTCGGGGGGCTGGACCGGGGAGCTGTTTTTT. This sequence encodes CASSLASGGWTGELFF. The chain uses TRBV13 and TRBJ2-2; D is perhaps TRBD2 (7 bases). Germline CDR1 is PRHDT and CDR2 is FYEKMQ (reference sequence). Deletions cut 1 base from V and 5 bases from J, with 14 bases between. The CDR3 length is 16 residues. Looking up the rest from reference TRBV13 and TRBJ2-2 gives the full variable domain: AAGVIQSPRHLIKEKRETATLKCYPIPRHDTVYWYQQGPGQDPQFLISFYEKMQSDKGSIPDRFSAQQFSDYHSELNMSSLELGDSALYFCASSLASGGWTGELFFGEGSRLTVL.

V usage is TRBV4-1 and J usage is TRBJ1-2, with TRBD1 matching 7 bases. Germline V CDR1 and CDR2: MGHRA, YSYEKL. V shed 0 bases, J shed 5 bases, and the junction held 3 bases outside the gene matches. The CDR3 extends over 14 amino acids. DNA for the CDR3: TGCGCCAGCAGCCAAGAGGCAGGGGGATATGGCTACACCTTC. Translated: CASSQEAGGYGYTF.

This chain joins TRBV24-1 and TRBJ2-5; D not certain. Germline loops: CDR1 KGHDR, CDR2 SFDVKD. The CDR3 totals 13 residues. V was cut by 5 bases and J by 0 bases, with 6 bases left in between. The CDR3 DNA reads TGTGCCACCAGTGCCCGGGACCAAGAGACCCAGTACTTC. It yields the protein CATSARDQETQYF.

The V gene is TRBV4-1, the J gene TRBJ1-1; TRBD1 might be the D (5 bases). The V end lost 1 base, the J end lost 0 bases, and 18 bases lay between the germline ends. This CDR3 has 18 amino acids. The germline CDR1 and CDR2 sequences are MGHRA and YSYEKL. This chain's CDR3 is CASSQVTGTGYMNTEAFF. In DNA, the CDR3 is TGCGCCAGCAGCCAAGTCACAGGTACTGGATACATGAACACTGAAGCTTTCTTT.

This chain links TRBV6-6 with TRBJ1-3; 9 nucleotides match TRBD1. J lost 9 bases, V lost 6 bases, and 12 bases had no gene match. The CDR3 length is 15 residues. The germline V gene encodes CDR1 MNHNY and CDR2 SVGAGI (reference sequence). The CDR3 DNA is TGTGCCAGCAGACCAGGGGGGACAGGGCCCGTCACCATATATTTT. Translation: CASRPGGTGPVTIYF.